The rows below give T cell receptor beta chains drawn from one sample of a study of T cells in Graves' hyperthyroidism and ophthalmopathy. Via MiXCR, TCRdb re-called the multiplex PCR reads, giving one row per CDR3 protein. The sample consists of hundreds of thousands of distinct CDR3 sequences, about a sixth of them appearing once. The sequencing sample was made of blood. The receptors come from an older woman with Graves' ophthalmopathy. Both conserved end residues are part of each CDR3. The order of the fields is D gene, clone size, J gene, V gene, CDR3 protein, CDR3 DNA. A D gene is named only where the DNA matches it firmly. Part of the rows lack a size; the others show once, few, many or a class for expanded clones.

D gene: NA; clone size: few; J gene: TRBJ1-5; V gene: TRBV12-3/TRBV12-4; CDR3 protein: CASSYSSGSRNQPQHF; CDR3 DNA: TGTGCCAGCAGTTACTCGTCGGGTTCTCGCAATCAGCCCCAGCATTTT
D gene: NA; clone size: NA; J gene: TRBJ2-3; V gene: TRBV27; CDR3 protein: CASSFSRLTDTQYF; CDR3 DNA: TGTGCCAGCAGTTTCTCGAGACTCACAGATACGCAGTATTTT
D gene: TRBD2; clone size: many; J gene: TRBJ2-1; V gene: TRBV4-1; CDR3 protein: CASSQIAGVGSYNEQFF; CDR3 DNA: TGCGCCAGCAGCCAAATAGCGGGAGTTGGATCCTACAATGAGCAGTTCTTC
D gene: NA; clone size: NA; J gene: TRBJ2-1; V gene: TRBV7-2; CDR3 protein: CASSLVEGGEQFF; CDR3 DNA: TGTGCCAGCTCCTTAGTGGAGGGGGGTGAGCAGTTCTTC
D gene: TRBD1; clone size: NA; J gene: TRBJ2-1; V gene: TRBV5-1; CDR3 protein: CASSSGTVLVDEQFF; CDR3 DNA: TGCGCCAGCAGCTCAGGGACAGTCCTAGTGGATGAGCAGTTCTTC
D gene: NA; clone size: many; J gene: TRBJ1-6; V gene: TRBV27; CDR3 protein: CASSFLDGNSPLHF; CDR3 DNA: TGTGCCAGCAGTTTCCTCGACGGAAATTCACCCCTCCACTTT
D gene: TRBD1; clone size: few; J gene: TRBJ1-2; V gene: TRBV20-1; CDR3 protein: CSAANRGDGYTF; CDR3 DNA: TGCAGTGCAGCAAACAGGGGAGATGGCTACACCTTC
D gene: TRBD1; clone size: few; J gene: TRBJ1-4; V gene: TRBV28; CDR3 protein: CASSWEPGQGDEKLFF; CDR3 DNA: TGTGCCAGCAGTTGGGAACCGGGACAGGGTGATGAAAAACTGTTTTTT
D gene: NA; clone size: NA; J gene: TRBJ2-1; V gene: TRBV13; CDR3 protein: CASSPGGTGRGVDKNEQFF; CDR3 DNA: TGTGCCAGCAGCCCAGGGGGGACGGGCCGAGGGGTTGATAAGAATGAGCAGTTCTTC
D gene: TRBD1; clone size: many; J gene: TRBJ1-5; V gene: TRBV6-1; CDR3 protein: CASRERTGGFQPQHF; CDR3 DNA: TGTGCCAGCAGAGAGAGGACAGGGGGCTTTCAGCCCCAGCATTTT
D gene: NA; clone size: few; J gene: TRBJ1-1; V gene: TRBV30; CDR3 protein: CAWSKFTNTEAFF; CDR3 DNA: TGTGCCTGGAGTAAATTTACGAACACTGAAGCTTTCTTT
D gene: NA; clone size: many; J gene: TRBJ1-5; V gene: TRBV19; CDR3 protein: CASNGRDNQPQHF; CDR3 DNA: TGTGCCAGCAATGGACGGGATAATCAGCCCCAGCATTTT
D gene: NA; clone size: many; J gene: TRBJ2-1; V gene: TRBV20-1; CDR3 protein: CSASSVRSNNEQFF; CDR3 DNA: TGCAGTGCTTCTTCAGTCCGAAGCAACAATGAGCAGTTCTTC
D gene: NA; clone size: many; J gene: TRBJ2-7; V gene: TRBV20-1; CDR3 protein: CSAAPSDHEQYF; CDR3 DNA: TGCAGTGCCGCCCCTAGCGATCACGAGCAGTACTTC
D gene: NA; clone size: NA; J gene: TRBJ2-1; V gene: TRBV9; CDR3 protein: CASSVKGVGGEAEQFF; CDR3 DNA: TGTGCCAGCAGCGTAAAAGGGGTAGGGGGGGAGGCTGAGCAGTTCTTC
D gene: NA; clone size: NA; J gene: TRBJ1-1; V gene: TRBV20-1; CDR3 protein: CSAPQEISEAFF; CDR3 DNA: TGCAGTGCTCCCCAGGAGATATCTGAAGCTTTCTTT
D gene: TRBD1; clone size: many; J gene: TRBJ2-7; V gene: TRBV12-3/TRBV12-4; CDR3 protein: CASRLGQGPYEQYF; CDR3 DNA: TGTGCCAGCAGACTGGGACAGGGCCCGTACGAGCAGTACTTC
D gene: NA; clone size: many; J gene: TRBJ2-1; V gene: TRBV10-3; CDR3 protein: CATQNRDRGLYNEQFF; CDR3 DNA: TGTGCCACCCAGAACCGCGACCGGGGACTCTACAATGAGCAGTTCTTC
D gene: NA; clone size: many; J gene: TRBJ2-7; V gene: TRBV15; CDR3 protein: CATSRVRGSYEQYF; CDR3 DNA: TGTGCCACCAGCAGAGTCAGGGGCTCCTACGAGCAGTACTTC
D gene: NA; clone size: many; J gene: TRBJ2-3; V gene: TRBV5-1; CDR3 protein: CASSSSLASGATDTQYF; CDR3 DNA: TGCGCCAGCAGCTCCTCCCTGGCTTCGGGGGCAACAGATACGCAGTATTTT
D gene: TRBD1; clone size: many; J gene: TRBJ2-7; V gene: TRBV7-6; CDR3 protein: CASSYGTGTYEQYF; CDR3 DNA: TGTGCCAGCAGCTACGGGACAGGGACCTACGAGCAGTACTTC
D gene: NA; clone size: NA; J gene: TRBJ2-2; V gene: TRBV5-5; CDR3 protein: CASSLALRVNTGELFF; CDR3 DNA: TGTGCCAGCAGCTTGGCCCTTAGGGTAAACACCGGGGAGCTGTTTTTT
D gene: TRBD1; clone size: many; J gene: TRBJ2-7; V gene: TRBV20-1; CDR3 protein: CSATSLRTGLSYEQYF; CDR3 DNA: TGCAGTGCCACATCCCTTAGGACAGGACTCTCCTACGAGCAGTACTTC
D gene: TRBD1; clone size: many; J gene: TRBJ2-7; V gene: TRBV7-2; CDR3 protein: CASSSKTGDYEQYF; CDR3 DNA: TGTGCCAGCAGCTCAAAGACAGGGGACTACGAGCAGTACTTC
D gene: NA; clone size: many; J gene: TRBJ2-1; V gene: TRBV7-2; CDR3 protein: CASSLAGSGEQFF; CDR3 DNA: TGTGCCAGCAGCTTAGCGGGAAGTGGTGAGCAGTTCTTC
D gene: TRBD1; clone size: many; J gene: TRBJ2-3; V gene: TRBV28; CDR3 protein: CASPPPDRVRTDTQYF; CDR3 DNA: TGTGCCAGTCCCCCCCCCGACAGGGTACGCACAGATACGCAGTATTTT
D gene: NA; clone size: NA; J gene: TRBJ1-2; V gene: TRBV29-1; CDR3 protein: CSVARARDYGYTF; CDR3 DNA: TGCAGCGTTGCAAGGGCGAGGGACTATGGCTACACCTTC
D gene: TRBD2; clone size: few; J gene: TRBJ2-2; V gene: TRBV11-2; CDR3 protein: CASSQRLAGGPRGTGELFF; CDR3 DNA: TGTGCCAGCAGCCAAAGACTAGCGGGAGGGCCGAGGGGCACCGGGGAGCTGTTTTTT
D gene: NA; clone size: many; J gene: TRBJ2-2; V gene: TRBV7-8; CDR3 protein: CASSPTKFGRTVTGELFF; CDR3 DNA: TGTGCCAGCAGCCCCACCAAATTTGGCCGAACGGTCACCGGGGAGCTGTTTTTT
D gene: NA; clone size: many; J gene: TRBJ1-6; V gene: TRBV15; CDR3 protein: CATSRQGDSPLHF; CDR3 DNA: TGTGCCACCAGCAGACAGGGAGATTCACCCCTCCACTTT
D gene: NA; clone size: many; J gene: TRBJ2-5; V gene: TRBV18; CDR3 protein: CASSPPTGAQETQYF; CDR3 DNA: TGTGCCAGCTCACCACCGACGGGGGCCCAAGAGACCCAGTACTTC
D gene: NA; clone size: many; J gene: TRBJ2-2; V gene: TRBV2; CDR3 protein: CASSGQEGAGELFF; CDR3 DNA: TGTGCCAGCAGTGGACAGGAAGGGGCCGGGGAGCTGTTTTTT
D gene: TRBD1; clone size: many; J gene: TRBJ2-7; V gene: TRBV3-1; CDR3 protein: CASSQEGTGGAEQYF; CDR3 DNA: TGTGCCAGCAGCCAAGAGGGGACAGGGGGCGCCGAGCAGTACTTC
D gene: NA; clone size: many; J gene: TRBJ1-2; V gene: TRBV5-1; CDR3 protein: CASSLEGHVYGYTF; CDR3 DNA: TGCGCCAGCAGCTTGGAGGGACACGTTTATGGCTACACCTTC
D gene: NA; clone size: NA; J gene: TRBJ1-1; V gene: TRBV14; CDR3 protein: CASSPSSRFWTEAFF; CDR3 DNA: TGTGCCAGCAGCCCCTCCTCACGCTTTTGGACTGAAGCTTTCTTT
D gene: TRBD1; clone size: many; J gene: TRBJ2-5; V gene: TRBV7-2; CDR3 protein: CASSLWTGQETQYF; CDR3 DNA: TGTGCCAGCAGCCTCTGGACAGGGCAAGAGACCCAGTACTTC
D gene: NA; clone size: many; J gene: TRBJ2-5; V gene: TRBV4-1; CDR3 protein: CASSQQGAGGETQYF; CDR3 DNA: TGCGCCAGCAGCCAACAGGGGGCGGGGGGTGAGACCCAGTACTTC
D gene: TRBD1; clone size: NA; J gene: TRBJ2-3; V gene: TRBV20-1; CDR3 protein: CSASDRAVTDTQYF; CDR3 DNA: TGCAGTGCTTCAGACAGGGCGGTCACAGATACGCAGTATTTT
D gene: TRBD1; clone size: many; J gene: TRBJ1-2; V gene: TRBV6-1; CDR3 protein: CASTDRDLGYGYTF; CDR3 DNA: TGTGCCAGCACTGACAGGGACTTAGGCTATGGCTACACCTTC
D gene: TRBD1; clone size: NA; J gene: TRBJ1-2; V gene: TRBV19; CDR3 protein: CASSLALGQGFGYTF; CDR3 DNA: TGTGCCAGTAGTCTTGCTTTGGGACAGGGGTTTGGCTACACCTTC